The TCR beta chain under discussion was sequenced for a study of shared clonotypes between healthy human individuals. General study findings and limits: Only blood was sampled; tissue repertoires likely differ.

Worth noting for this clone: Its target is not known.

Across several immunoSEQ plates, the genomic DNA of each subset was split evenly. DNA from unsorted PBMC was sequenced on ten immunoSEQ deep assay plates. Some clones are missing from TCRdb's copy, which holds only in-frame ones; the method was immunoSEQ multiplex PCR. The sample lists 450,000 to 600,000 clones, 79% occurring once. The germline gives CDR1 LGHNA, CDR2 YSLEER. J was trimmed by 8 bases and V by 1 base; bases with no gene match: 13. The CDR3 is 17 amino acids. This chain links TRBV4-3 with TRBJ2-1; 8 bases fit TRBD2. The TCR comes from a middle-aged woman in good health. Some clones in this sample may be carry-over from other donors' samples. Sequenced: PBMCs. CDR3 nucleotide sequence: TGCGCCAGCAGCCAAGGCACGAGAGTAGCGGGAATCGATGAGCAGTTCTTC. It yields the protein CASSQGTRVAGIDEQFF.